This TCR beta chain is from a study of T cell responses to AZD1222 COVID-19 vaccine. Worth noting for this clone: Its antigen is unknown.

Clones were sequenced by immunoSEQ multiplex PCR, and TCRdb holds only the in-frame ones, with some missing. The sample yields over 150,000 clones, 75% to 90% seen once. This CDR3 is built from 15 residues. V was trimmed by 4 bases and J by 4 bases, leaving 16 bases between them. Germline CDR1 is MNHEY and CDR2 is SMNVEV (reference sequence). General study results and limits: The number of AZD1222 recipients seropositive at baseline was only six. Repertoire sampling was restricted to post-peak T cell response timepoints.

Sequenced here: peripheral blood, sampled on day 0 of AZD1222 vaccination. The TCR sequence derives from an adult in good health. This chain joins TRBV27 and TRBJ1-1, with D tentatively TRBD1 (6 bases). Here the CDR3 reads CASSSKTGSPTEAFF. In DNA, the CDR3 is TGTGCCAGCAGTTCAAAAACAGGGAGCCCCACTGAAGCTTTCTTT.